This TCR beta chain was identified during a study of control samples from healthy donors and cancer patients. The protocol was immunoSEQ multiplex PCR, while the TCRdb copy is restricted to in-frame clones and leaves out a portion. The table records more than 100,000 clones, about 91% of them present only once. The sequenced sample was blood. The sequence derives from a man aged 40-49 years in good health.

CDR3 sequence reads: CASSPGGAGETQYF. CDR3 bases: TGTGCCAGCAGCCCCGGGGGGGCGGGGGAGACCCAGTACTTC. The chain links TRBV7-3 to TRBJ2-5; 8 nucleotides match TRBD2. Trimming cost V 5 bases and J 5 bases; bases outside gene matches: 7. The germline V gene encodes CDR1 SGHTA and CDR2 FQGTGA. The CDR3 has 14 residues.